This T cell receptor beta chain was recovered during a study of cytomegalovirus exposure and HLA in healthy donors. V gave up 7 bases and J gave up 3 bases, with 27 bases separating them. The CDR3 loop spans 18 amino acids. The germline gives CDR1 SNHLY, CDR2 FYNNEI. Study-level results: In a later analysis, TCR beta V- and J-gene trimming showed a link to a missense DCLRE1C variant.

This clone was detected a few times. The antigen remains unidentified. Both 60 Vbeta primers and 13 Jbeta primers went into the PCR. This table comes from immunoSEQ multiplex PCR, and its TCRdb copy is limited to in-frame clones, with some not included. There are over 100,000 clones in the sample; under 10% occur only once, and approximately 7.5% lies in the top ten. The specimen sequenced was PBMCs. The TCR comes from a woman aged 35 to 49 in good health and CMV-seropositive. The chain uses TRBV2 and TRBJ1-1; D uncertain. CDR3 protein: CASTYSLGGFTQDTEAFF. The CDR3 DNA is TGTGCCAGCACTTATTCTTTGGGAGGTTTCACACAAGACACTGAAGCTTTCTTT.